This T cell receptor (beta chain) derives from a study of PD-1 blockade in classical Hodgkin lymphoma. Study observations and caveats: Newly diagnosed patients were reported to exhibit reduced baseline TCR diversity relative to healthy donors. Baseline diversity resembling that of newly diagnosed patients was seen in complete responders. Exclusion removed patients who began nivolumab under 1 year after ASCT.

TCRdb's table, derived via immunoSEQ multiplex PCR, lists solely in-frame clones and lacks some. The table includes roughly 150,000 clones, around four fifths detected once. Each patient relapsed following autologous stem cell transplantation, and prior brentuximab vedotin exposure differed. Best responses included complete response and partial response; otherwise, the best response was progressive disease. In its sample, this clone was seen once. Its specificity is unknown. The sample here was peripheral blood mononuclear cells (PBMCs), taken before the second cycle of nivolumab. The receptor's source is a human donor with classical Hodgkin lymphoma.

The CDR3 DNA is TGTGCCAGCAGGGAGTACAATGAGCAGTTCTTC. This gives the protein CASREYNEQFF. This chain connects TRBV6-6 to TRBJ2-1; D not certain. V was trimmed by 6 bases and J by 4 bases, leaving 4 bases between them. Germline loops: CDR1 MNHNY, CDR2 SVGAGI (reference sequence). The CDR3 sequence is 11 residues long.